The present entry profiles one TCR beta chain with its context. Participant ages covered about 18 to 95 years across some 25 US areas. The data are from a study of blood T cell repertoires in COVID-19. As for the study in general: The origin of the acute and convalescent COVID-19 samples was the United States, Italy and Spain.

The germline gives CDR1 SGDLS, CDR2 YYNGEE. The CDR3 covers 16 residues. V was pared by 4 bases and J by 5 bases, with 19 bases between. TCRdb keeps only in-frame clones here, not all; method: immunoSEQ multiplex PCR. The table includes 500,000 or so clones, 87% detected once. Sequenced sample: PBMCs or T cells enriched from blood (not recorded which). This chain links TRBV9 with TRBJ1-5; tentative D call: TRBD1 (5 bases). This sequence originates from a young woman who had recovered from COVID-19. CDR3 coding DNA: TGTGCCAGCAGCCCAAGAGGAGGGCTGGGGGATCAGCCCCAGCATTTT. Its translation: CASSPRGGLGDQPQHF. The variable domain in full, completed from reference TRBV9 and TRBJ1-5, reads DSGVTQTPKHLITATGQRVTLRCSPRSGDLSVYWYQQSLDQGLQFLIQYYNGEERAKGNILERFSAQQFPDLHSELNLSSLELGDSALYFCASSPRGGLGDQPQHFGDGTRLSIL.